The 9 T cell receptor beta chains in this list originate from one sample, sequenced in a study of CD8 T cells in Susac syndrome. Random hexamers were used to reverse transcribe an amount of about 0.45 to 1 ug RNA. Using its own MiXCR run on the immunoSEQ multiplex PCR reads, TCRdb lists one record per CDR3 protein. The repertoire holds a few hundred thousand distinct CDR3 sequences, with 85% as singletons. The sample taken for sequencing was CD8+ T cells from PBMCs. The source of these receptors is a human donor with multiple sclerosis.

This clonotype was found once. In nucleotides, the CDR3 is TGTGCCAGCAGCTTATTACCGGGGCCCTCCTACAATGAGCAGTTCTTC. Translating gives CASSLLPGPSYNEQFF. The chain joins TRBV7-2 to TRBJ2-1, with D perhaps being TRBD1 or TRBD2 (5 bases each). In germline, CDR1 is SGHTA, CDR2 FQGNSA. This CDR3 region has 16 residues. V was clipped by 2 bases and J by 0 bases, with 11 bases between them.

CDR3 sequence: CASSLFWPGTSGRRADNEQFF. CDR3 DNA sequence: TGTGCCAGCAGTTTGTTCTGGCCCGGGACTAGCGGGAGAAGGGCCGACAATGAGCAGTTCTTC. The chain is built from TRBV27 and TRBJ2-1; 14 bases fit TRBD2. V shed 3 bases and J 5 bases; nucleotides not matched to a gene: 18. Germline-derived CDR1 and CDR2 are MNHEY and SMNVEV (reference sequence). The CDR3 runs 21 residues.

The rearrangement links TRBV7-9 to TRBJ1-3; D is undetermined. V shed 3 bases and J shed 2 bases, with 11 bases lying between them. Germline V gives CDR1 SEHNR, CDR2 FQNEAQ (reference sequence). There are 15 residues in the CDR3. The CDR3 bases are TGTGCCAGCAGCTTTGGACGGGAGACTGGAAACACCATATATTTT. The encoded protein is CASSFGRETGNTIYF.

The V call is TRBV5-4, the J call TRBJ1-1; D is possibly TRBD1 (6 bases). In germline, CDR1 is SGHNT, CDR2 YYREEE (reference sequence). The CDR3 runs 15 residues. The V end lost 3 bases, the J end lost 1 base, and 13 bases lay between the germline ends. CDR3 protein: CASSWLGGANTEAFF. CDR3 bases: TGTGCCAGCAGCTGGCTCGGGGGCGCGAACACTGAAGCTTTCTTT.

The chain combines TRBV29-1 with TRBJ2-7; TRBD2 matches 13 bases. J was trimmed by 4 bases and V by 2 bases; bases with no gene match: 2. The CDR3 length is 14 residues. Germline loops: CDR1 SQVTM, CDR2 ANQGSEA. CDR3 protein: CSVEQTSGGYEQYF. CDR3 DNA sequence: TGCAGCGTTGAACAGACTAGCGGGGGGTACGAGCAGTACTTC.

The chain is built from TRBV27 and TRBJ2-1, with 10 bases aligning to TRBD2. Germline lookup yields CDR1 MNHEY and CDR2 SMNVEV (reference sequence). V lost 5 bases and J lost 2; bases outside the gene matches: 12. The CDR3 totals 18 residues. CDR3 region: CASSGSGRAEFPYNEQFF. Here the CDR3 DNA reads TGTGCCAGCAGTGGGAGCGGGAGGGCCGAATTCCCCTACAATGAGCAGTTCTTC.

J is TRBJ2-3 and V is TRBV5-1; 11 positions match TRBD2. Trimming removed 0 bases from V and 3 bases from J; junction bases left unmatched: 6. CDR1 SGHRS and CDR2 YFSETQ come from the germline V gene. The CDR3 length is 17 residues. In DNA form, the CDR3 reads TGCGCCAGCAGCTTGGTTACCTCTAGCGGGAGGACAGATACGCAGTATTTT. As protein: CASSLVTSSGRTDTQYF.

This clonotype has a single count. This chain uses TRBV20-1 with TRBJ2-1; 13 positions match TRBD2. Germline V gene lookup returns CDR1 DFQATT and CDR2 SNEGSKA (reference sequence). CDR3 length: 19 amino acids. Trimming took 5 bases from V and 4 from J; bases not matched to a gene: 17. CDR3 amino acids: CSAPLGLAGSGQEYNEQFF. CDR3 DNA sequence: TGCAGTGCTCCCCTGGGACTAGCGGGATCGGGTCAAGAATACAATGAGCAGTTCTTC.

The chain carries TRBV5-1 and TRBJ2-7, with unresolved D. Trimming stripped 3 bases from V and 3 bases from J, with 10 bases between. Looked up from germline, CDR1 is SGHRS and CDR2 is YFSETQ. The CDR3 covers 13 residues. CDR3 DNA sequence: TGCGCCAGCAGCTCGTTCGAAGTCTACGAGCAGTACTTC. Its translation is CASSSFEVYEQYF.